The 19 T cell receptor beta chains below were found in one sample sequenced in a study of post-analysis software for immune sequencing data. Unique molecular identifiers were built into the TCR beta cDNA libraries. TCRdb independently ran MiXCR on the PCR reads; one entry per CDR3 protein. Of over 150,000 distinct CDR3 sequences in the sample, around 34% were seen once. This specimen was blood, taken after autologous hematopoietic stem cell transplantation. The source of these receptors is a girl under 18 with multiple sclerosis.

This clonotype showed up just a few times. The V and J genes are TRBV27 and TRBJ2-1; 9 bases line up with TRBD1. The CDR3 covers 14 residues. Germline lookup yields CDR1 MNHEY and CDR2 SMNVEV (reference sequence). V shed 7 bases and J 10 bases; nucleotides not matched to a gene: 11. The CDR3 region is CASTDRGRMGEQFF. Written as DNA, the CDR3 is TGTGCCAGCACAGACAGGGGGAGGATGGGGGAGCAGTTCTTC.

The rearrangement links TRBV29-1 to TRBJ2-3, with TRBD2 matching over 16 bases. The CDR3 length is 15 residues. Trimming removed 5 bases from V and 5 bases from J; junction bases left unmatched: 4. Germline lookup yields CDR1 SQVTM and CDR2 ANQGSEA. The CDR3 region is CSVSGTSGRGDTQYF. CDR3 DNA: TGCAGCGTTTCCGGGACTAGCGGGAGGGGAGATACGCAGTATTTT.

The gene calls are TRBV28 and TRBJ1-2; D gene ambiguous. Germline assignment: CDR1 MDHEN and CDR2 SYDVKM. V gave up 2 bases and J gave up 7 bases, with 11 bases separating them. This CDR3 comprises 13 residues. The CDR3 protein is CASSLGVWGGYTF. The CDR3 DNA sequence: TGTGCCAGCAGTTTAGGTGTATGGGGTGGCTACACCTTC.

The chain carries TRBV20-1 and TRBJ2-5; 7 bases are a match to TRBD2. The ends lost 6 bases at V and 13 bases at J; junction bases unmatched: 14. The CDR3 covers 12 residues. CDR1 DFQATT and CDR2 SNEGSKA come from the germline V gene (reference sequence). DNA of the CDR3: TGCAGTGCAGAGACTAGCAGGAGGGCCTTGTACTTC. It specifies CSAETSRRALYF.

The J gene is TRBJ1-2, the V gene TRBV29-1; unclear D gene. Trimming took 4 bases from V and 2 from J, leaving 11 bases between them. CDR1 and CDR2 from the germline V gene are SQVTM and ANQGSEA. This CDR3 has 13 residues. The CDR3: CSVASSGNYGYTF. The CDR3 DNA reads TGCAGCGTTGCGTCATCGGGGAACTATGGCTACACCTTC.

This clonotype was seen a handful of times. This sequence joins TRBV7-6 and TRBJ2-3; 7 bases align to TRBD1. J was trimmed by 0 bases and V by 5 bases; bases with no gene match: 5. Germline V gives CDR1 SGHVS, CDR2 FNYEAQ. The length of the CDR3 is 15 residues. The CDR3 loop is CASSTTGASTDTQYF. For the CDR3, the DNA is TGTGCCAGCAGCACTACAGGGGCTAGCACAGATACGCAGTATTTT.

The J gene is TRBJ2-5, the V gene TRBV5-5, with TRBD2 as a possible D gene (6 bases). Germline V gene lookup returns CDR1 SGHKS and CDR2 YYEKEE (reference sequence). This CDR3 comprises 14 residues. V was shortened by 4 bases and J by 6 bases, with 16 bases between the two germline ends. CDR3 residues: CASSQAGIVKTQYF. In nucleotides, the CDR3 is TGTGCCAGCAGCCAGGCGGGGATCGTGAAGACCCAGTACTTC.

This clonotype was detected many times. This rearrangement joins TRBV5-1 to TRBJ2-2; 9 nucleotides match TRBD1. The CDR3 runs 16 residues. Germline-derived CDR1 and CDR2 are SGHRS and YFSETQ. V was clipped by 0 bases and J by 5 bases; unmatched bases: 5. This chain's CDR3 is CASSLAWTGDTGELFF. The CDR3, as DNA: TGCGCCAGCAGCTTGGCATGGACAGGGGATACCGGGGAGCTGTTTTTT. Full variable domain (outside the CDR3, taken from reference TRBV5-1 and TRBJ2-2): KAGVTQTPRYLIKTRGQQVTLSCSPISGHRSVSWYQQTPGQGLQFLFEYFSETQRNKGNFPGRFSGRQFSNSRSEMNVSTLELGDSALYLCASSLAWTGDTGELFFGEGSRLTVL.

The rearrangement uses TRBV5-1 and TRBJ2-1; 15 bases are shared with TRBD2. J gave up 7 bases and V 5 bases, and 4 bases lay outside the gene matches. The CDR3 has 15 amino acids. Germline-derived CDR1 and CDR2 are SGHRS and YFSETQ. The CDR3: CASRQGLAGGNEQFF. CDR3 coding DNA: TGCGCCAGCAGACAGGGACTAGCGGGAGGTAATGAGCAGTTCTTC.

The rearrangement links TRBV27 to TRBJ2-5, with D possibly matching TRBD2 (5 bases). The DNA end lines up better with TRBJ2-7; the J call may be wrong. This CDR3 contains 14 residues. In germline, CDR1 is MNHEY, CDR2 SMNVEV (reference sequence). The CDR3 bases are TGTGCCAGCAGTTTGCGAGGGTTGTTCGACGAGCAGTACTTC. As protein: CASSLRGLFDEQYF.

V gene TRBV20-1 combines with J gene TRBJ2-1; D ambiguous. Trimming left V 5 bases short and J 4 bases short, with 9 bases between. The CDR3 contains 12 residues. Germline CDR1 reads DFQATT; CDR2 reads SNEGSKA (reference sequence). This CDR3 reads CSASGPYNEQFF. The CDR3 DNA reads TGCAGTGCTTCCGGGCCATACAATGAGCAGTTCTTC.

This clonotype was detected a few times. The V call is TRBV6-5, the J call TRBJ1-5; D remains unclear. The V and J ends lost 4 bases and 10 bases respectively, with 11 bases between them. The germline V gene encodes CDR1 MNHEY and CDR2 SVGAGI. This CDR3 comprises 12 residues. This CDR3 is CASSSGIEPQHF. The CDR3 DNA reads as TGTGCCAGCAGTTCCGGTATCGAACCCCAGCATTTT.

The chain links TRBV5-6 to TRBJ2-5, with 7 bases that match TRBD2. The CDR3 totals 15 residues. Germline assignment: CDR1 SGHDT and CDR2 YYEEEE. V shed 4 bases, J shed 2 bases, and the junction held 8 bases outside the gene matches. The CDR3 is CASSPGGRGQETQYF. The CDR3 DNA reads TGTGCCAGCAGCCCAGGTGGGAGGGGTCAAGAGACCCAGTACTTC.

CDR3 amino acids: CASSINRVEKLFF. The CDR3 DNA is TGTGCCAGCAGTATAAACAGGGTTGAAAAACTGTTTTTT. The chain couples TRBV27 to TRBJ1-4; D perhaps matches TRBD1 (6 bases). CDR3 length equals 13 residues. Trimming left V 5 bases short and J 7 bases short, with 11 bases between. Germline assignment: CDR1 MNHEY and CDR2 SMNVEV (reference sequence).

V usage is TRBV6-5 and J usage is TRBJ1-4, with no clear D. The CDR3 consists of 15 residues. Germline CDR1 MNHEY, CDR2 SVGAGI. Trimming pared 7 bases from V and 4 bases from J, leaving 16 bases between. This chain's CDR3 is CASIPWEGSNEKLFF. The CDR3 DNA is TGTGCCAGCATCCCCTGGGAGGGCAGTAATGAAAAACTGTTTTTT.

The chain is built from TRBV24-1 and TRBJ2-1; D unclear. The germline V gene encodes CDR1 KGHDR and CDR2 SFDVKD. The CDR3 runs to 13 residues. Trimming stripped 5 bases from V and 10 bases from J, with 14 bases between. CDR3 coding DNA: TGTGCCACCAGTGCCCATGGGCGAGACGAGCAGTTCTTC. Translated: CATSAHGRDEQFF.

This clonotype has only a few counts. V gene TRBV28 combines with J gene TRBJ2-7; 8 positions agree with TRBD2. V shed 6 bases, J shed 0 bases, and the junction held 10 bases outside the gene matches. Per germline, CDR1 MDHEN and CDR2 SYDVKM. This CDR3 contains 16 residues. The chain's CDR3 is CASSLTSGPLSYEQYF. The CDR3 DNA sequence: TGTGCCAGCAGCCTAACTAGCGGTCCACTCTCCTACGAGCAGTACTTC. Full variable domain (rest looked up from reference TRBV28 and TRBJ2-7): DVKVTQSSRYLVKRTGEKVFLECVQDMDHENMFWYRQDPGLGLRLIYFSYDVKMKEKGDIPEGYSVSREKKERFSLILESASTNQTSMYLCASSLTSGPLSYEQYFGPGTRLTVT.

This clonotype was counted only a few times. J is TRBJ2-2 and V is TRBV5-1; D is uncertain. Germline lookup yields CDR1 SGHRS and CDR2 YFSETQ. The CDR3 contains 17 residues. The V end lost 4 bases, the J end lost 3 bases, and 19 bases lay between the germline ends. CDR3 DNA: TGCGCCAGCAGCCCCACCTTAGTTTTTCGGGACACCGGGGAGCTGTTTTTT. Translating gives CASSPTLVFRDTGELFF.

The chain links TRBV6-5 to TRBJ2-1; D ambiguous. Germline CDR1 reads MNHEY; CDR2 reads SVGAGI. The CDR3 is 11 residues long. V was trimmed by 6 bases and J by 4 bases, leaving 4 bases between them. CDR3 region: CASRAYNEQFF. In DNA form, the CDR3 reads TGTGCCAGCAGGGCTTACAATGAGCAGTTCTTC.